Shown below are 4 T cell receptor beta chains from a single sample sequenced in a study of long-term antiretroviral therapy in people with HIV. With survey level as its setting, the immunoSEQ assay was v3.0. Produced via immunoSEQ multiplex PCR; TCRdb's table is partial and in-frame only. The table has roughly 29,000 clones, under 85% seen once. Sample: unsorted PBMCs, taken 3 years after starting antiretroviral therapy. Receptors were obtained from a man aged 35 to 55 with HIV.

The chain joins TRBV19 to TRBJ1-1; the D gene is possibly TRBD1 (6 bases). Germline CDR1 reads LNHDA; CDR2 reads SQIVND (reference sequence). V dropped 5 bases and J dropped 1 base, with 23 bases sitting between them. CDR3 length: 18 residues. The CDR3 sequence is CASSPPGGRDIENTEAFF. DNA of the CDR3: TGTGCCAGTAGTCCCCCCGGGGGTCGGGACATAGAGAACACTGAAGCTTTCTTT.

The genes are TRBV4-2 and TRBJ1-1, with D maybe TRBD1 (6 bases). The CDR3 length is 12 residues. Germline CDR1 is LGHNA and CDR2 is YNFKEQ. The V gene lost 1 base and the J gene lost 7 bases, with 7 bases spanning the gap. The CDR3 loop reads CASSQGTVEAFF. DNA of the CDR3: TGTGCCAGCAGCCAAGGGACAGTTGAAGCTTTCTTT.

This clone has a handful of counts. The rearrangement uses TRBV6-1 and TRBJ1-5; a possible D gene is TRBD1 (5 bases). The CDR3 consists of 14 residues. Looked up from germline, CDR1 is MNHNS and CDR2 is SASEGT. V gave up 6 bases and J gave up 3 bases, with 12 bases separating them. The CDR3 region is CASREGTFNQPQHF. The CDR3 DNA follows: TGTGCCAGCAGGGAGGGGACCTTCAATCAGCCCCAGCATTTT.

This chain uses TRBV11-3 with TRBJ2-7, with 8 bases aligning to TRBD1. From germline, CDR1 is SGHNT and CDR2 YENEEA. V lost 4 bases to trimming and J lost 5 bases; unmatched junction nucleotides: 4. This CDR3 is built from 13 residues. CDR3 in amino acids: CASSSGDRNEQYF. The DNA of the CDR3 is TGTGCCAGCAGCTCAGGGGACAGGAACGAGCAGTACTTC.